This T cell receptor (beta chain) was captured by sequencing in a study of CD8 T cells in Susac syndrome. CD8+ and CD4+ T cells circulating in blood were sequenced for TCR beta. The CD8+ and CD4+ T cells were isolated magnetically using a negative isolation approach, whereas the TEMRA cells were enriched by FACS. An amount of RNA that ranged from roughly 0.45 to 1 ug was reverse transcribed with random hexamers. Amplification of TCR beta CDR3 spanned 54 Vbeta and 13 Jbeta via immunoSEQ multiplex PCR. TCRdb fed the immunoSEQ multiplex PCR reads into MiXCR, producing one record per CDR3 protein. The sample yields 250,000 to 350,000 distinct CDR3 sequences, about 92% seen once. Trimming cost V 3 bases and J 5 bases; bases outside gene matches: 8. Germline loops: CDR1 DFQATT, CDR2 SNEGSKA (reference sequence). The CDR3 has 14 amino acids.

This clonotype originated in a human donor with multiple sclerosis. V usage is TRBV20-1 and J usage is TRBJ2-5; 8 bases match TRBD2. Material: CD4+ T cells from PBMCs. The CDR3 nucleotides read TGCAGTGCTAGGCCGGGACTAGTAGGGGAGACCCAGTACTTC. Residues: CSARPGLVGETQYF.